This T cell receptor (beta chain) is drawn from a study of breast tumors, draining lymph nodes, adjacent tissues (dated by TCRdb to about 2016). As for the study more broadly: The study compared TCR beta repertoires across tumor, adjacent nontumor tissue and axillary lymph nodes from breast cancer patients. The study aimed to assess the relationships and possible T-cell exchange between tumor, surrounding tissue and draining lymph node repertoires in human breast cancer.

The adjacent samples were made up of nontumor breast tissue that surrounded the tumor. TCRdb shows the sequencer as Illumina HiSeq 2000. TCR beta chain libraries were generated by multiplex PCR amplification. The amplified TCR beta chain products were analyzed by high-throughput sequencing. TCRdb ran its own pipeline on the public reads, namely fastp trimming at Q25 and MiXCR clone calling, and kept in-frame beta chains. Records with the same CDR3 protein are collapsed into one entry carrying the most frequent genes and DNA. The sample records about 9,000 distinct CDR3 sequences, around 42% of which are singletons. The ten largest clonotypes hold around 15% of the sample. What the research found in general, with its limitations: In luminal-like breast cancer, tumor and nontumor tissue repertoires resembled each other significantly more than in basal-like breast cancer. T-cell repertoire diversity in tumors was found to be lower than in lymph nodes but higher than in nontumor tissue, and preferential V and J gene usage was observed. The study presented the conclusion that tumor T cells originate in lymph nodes as consistent with a hypothesis, not as something directly demonstrated. The data were considered consistent with most tumor T cells being derived from the lymph node and subsequently expanding within tumor tissue.

Ends trimmed: V by 8 bases, J by 5 bases; bases unmatched to a gene: 12. In the germline V gene, CDR1 corresponds to MRHNA and CDR2 to SNTAGT. Inclusive of the bounding cysteine and phenylalanine, the CDR3 is 15 residues long. The sequence is cut down to CDR3 DNA, 45 bases in frame from base 1. With respect to this clonotype: The specificity of this receptor is unknown. No clone much larger than this one lies a single base away; base qualities are absent.

The rearrangement joined TRBV6-4 to TRBJ2-5; TRBD2 agrees with 9 junctional bases. Sequencing input: tumor-adjacent breast tissue. The source is a female donor with breast cancer. Some clones in this sample may be carry-over from other donors' samples. The CDR3 amino acid sequence is: CASGTPRRGGETQYF. The nucleotide sequence reads as follows: TGTGCCAGCGGCACCCCCAGGCGGGGGGGGGAGACCCAGTACTTC.